A single TCR beta chain is shown here with its context. This sample is drawn from a study of CD8+ T cells in alopecia areata. Turning to the study itself: Patients remained on tofacitinib for 6 to 18 months and then went 6 months without it.

CD4+ and CD8+ T cells were sorted from PBMCs. The CDR3 consists of 15 residues. Germline V gene data show CDR1 as MNHEY and CDR2 as SMNVEV (reference sequence). V gave up 5 bases and J gave up 3 bases, with 15 bases separating them. Extracted from the samples, RNA was reverse transcribed into cDNA to serve as the sequencing template. The table came from immunoSEQ multiplex PCR; TCRdb's copy has only in-frame clones and leaves some out. This sample has about 180,000 clones, with about 63% found just once. This receptor was taken from a human donor with alopecia areata. The material was CD4+ T cells sorted from blood, obtained at week 0. The V call is TRBV27, the J call TRBJ2-3; no definite D call. The CDR3 here is CASSGPGKWTDTQYF. CDR3 DNA sequence: TGTGCCAGCAGTGGACCAGGAAAGTGGACAGATACGCAGTATTTT.